A selection of T cell receptor beta chains follows, all from one sample in a study of T cell responses to AZD1222 COVID-19 vaccine. Using immunoSEQ multiplex PCR, the repertoire was profiled, and TCRdb retains in-frame clones only, with some absent. The table has about 82,000 clones, 85% to 95% seen once. The starting material was peripheral blood, obtained on day 0 of AZD1222 vaccination. These receptors all come from an adult in good health. Each CDR3 is given with its conserved first and last residue. A D gene is named only where the DNA matches it firmly. Clone size is given for some rows only: seen once, a few or many times, or a class if the clone is expanded.

-	TRBV19	-	15	TRBJ1-6	CASSIRPRDNSPLHF	TGTGCCAGTAGTATTCGCCCACGAGATAATTCACCCCTCCACTTT
-	TRBV7-9	-	12	TRBJ1-1	CASSGQNTEAFF	TGTGCCAGCAGCGGGCAGAACACTGAAGCTTTCTTT
-	TRBV13	-	16	TRBJ2-7	CASSLAPGMWDYEQYF	TGTGCCAGCAGCTTAGCACCAGGGATGTGGGACTACGAGCAGTACTTC
-	TRBV6-2/TRBV6-3	-	13	TRBJ2-7	CASSKTGTYEQYF	TGTGCCAGCAGTAAGACCGGCACCTACGAGCAGTACTTC
TRBD1	TRBV25-1	-	15	TRBJ1-4	CASSDYRGLNEKLFF	TGTGCCAGCAGTGATTACAGGGGGCTGAATGAAAAACTGTTTTTT
-	TRBV6-1	few	15	TRBJ1-3	CASSELGRQGNTIYF	TGTGCCAGCAGTGAACTAGGCCGGCAAGGAAACACCATATATTTT
TRBD1	TRBV7-2	-	16	TRBJ2-7	CASSLASGQGGYEQYF	TGTGCCAGCAGCTTAGCATCGGGACAGGGTGGCTACGAGCAGTACTTC
-	TRBV9	-	13	TRBJ1-1	CASSVGRNAEAFF	TGTGCCAGCAGCGTAGGCAGGAACGCTGAAGCTTTCTTT
TRBD2	TRBV3-1/TRBV3-2	once	16	TRBJ2-1	CASSQDLLKRGDEQFF	TGTGCCAGCAGCCAAGATCTTTTAAAGCGGGGAGATGAGCAGTTCTTC
TRBD2	TRBV7-2	-	18	TRBJ2-7	CASSLDVGTSGRAYEQYF	TGTGCCAGCAGCTTGGACGTAGGGACTAGCGGGCGAGCCTACGAGCAGTACTTC
-	TRBV19	-	12	TRBJ2-1	CASSRDRDEQFF	TGTGCCAGTAGTAGGGACCGTGATGAGCAGTTCTTC
-	TRBV5-1	-	16	TRBJ2-2	CASTSSGTQGTGELFF	TGCGCCAGCACCTCGTCCGGGACGCAGGGAACCGGGGAGCTGTTTTTT
TRBD1	TRBV10-3	-	13	TRBJ1-2	CAISNRGEEGYTF	TGTGCCATCAGTAACAGGGGGGAGGAAGGCTACACCTTC
-	TRBV7-8	-	15	TRBJ2-7	CASSLFAQGRGEQYF	TGTGCCAGCAGCTTGTTCGCGCAGGGGAGAGGCGAGCAGTACTTC
TRBD2	TRBV27	-	15	TRBJ2-1	CASSSLAGGHNEQFF	TGTGCCAGCAGCTCCCTAGCGGGGGGTCACAATGAGCAGTTCTTC
TRBD1	TRBV10-3	-	13	TRBJ1-4	CAIRGQGDEKLFF	TGTGCCATCAGAGGACAGGGGGACGAAAAACTGTTTTTT
-	TRBV4-1	-	13	TRBJ1-1	CASRGTGNTEAFF	TGCGCCAGCAGAGGTACGGGGAACACTGAAGCTTTCTTT
-	TRBV19	-	16	TRBJ2-7	CASSMSPGSGTYEQYF	TGTGCCAGTAGTATGTCCCCCGGAAGTGGTACCTACGAGCAGTACTTC
-	TRBV12-2	-	19	TRBJ2-5	CASRLYPPRRQGGDKREYF	TGTGCAAGTCGCTTATACCCCCCGAGGAGACAGGGAGGGGACAAAAGGGAGTACTTC
TRBD1	TRBV7-9	-	15	TRBJ2-7	CASSSPPGQGHEQYF	TGTGCCAGCAGCTCACCACCGGGACAGGGCCACGAGCAGTACTTC
TRBD1	TRBV11-2	-	15	TRBJ2-1	CASSPGTGYKDEQFF	TGTGCCAGCAGCCCCGGGACAGGGTATAAGGATGAGCAGTTCTTC
-	TRBV2	-	13	TRBJ2-2	CASRVENTGELFF	TGTGCCAGCAGGGTGGAGAACACCGGGGAGCTGTTTTTT
-	TRBV10-3	-	14	TRBJ1-5	CAIRPGDSNQPQHF	TGTGCCATCAGACCAGGGGATAGCAATCAGCCCCAGCATTTT
-	TRBV7-2	-	14	TRBJ2-7	CASSSLPGTVEQYF	TGTGCCAGCAGCTCCTTACCAGGGACGGTCGAGCAGTACTTC
-	TRBV3-1/TRBV3-2	-	16	TRBJ2-1	CASSQDKRQEKYEQFF	TGTGCCAGCAGCCAAGATAAGAGACAGGAGAAATATGAGCAGTTCTTC
-	TRBV28	-	15	TRBJ2-2	CASSFRREVAGELFF	TGTGCCAGCAGTTTCCGCAGGGAGGTCGCCGGGGAGCTGTTTTTT
-	TRBV11-2	-	14	TRBJ2-5	CASSLEWGRETQYF	TGTGCCAGCAGCTTAGAGTGGGGTCGAGAGACCCAGTACTTC
-	TRBV5-3	-	14	TRBJ1-5	CARSLTGVNQPQHF	TGTGCCAGAAGCTTGACGGGGGTAAATCAGCCCCAGCATTTT
-	TRBV10-3	-	17	TRBJ2-3	CAISEPSTTTSPDTQYF	TGTGCCATCAGTGAGCCCTCGACCACAACGAGCCCAGATACGCAGTATTTT
-	TRBV2	-	11	TRBJ2-7	CASSDRDNKYF	TGTGCCAGCAGTGACCGGGACAATAAGTACTTC
-	TRBV28	-	16	TRBJ1-2	CASSLSPQVSNYGYTF	TGTGCCAGCAGTTTATCGCCACAGGTCTCTAACTATGGCTACACCTTC
-	TRBV11-2	once	13	TRBJ1-1	CASSFATNTEAFF	TGTGCCAGCAGCTTCGCTACGAACACTGAAGCTTTCTTT
TRBD1	TRBV18	-	14	TRBJ2-7	CASSPGQGAYEQYF	TGTGCCAGCTCACCTGGGCAGGGGGCGTACGAGCAGTACTTC
-	TRBV5-1	-	14	TRBJ2-7	CASSLDTGSYEQYF	TGCGCCAGCAGCTTGGACACGGGGTCCTACGAGCAGTACTTC
-	TRBV4-3	-	15	TRBJ2-7	CASSQGTTGSYEQYF	TGCGCCAGCAGCCAAGGCACGACAGGATCCTACGAGCAGTACTTC
-	TRBV7-8	-	14	TRBJ2-1	CASSLLSGYNEQFF	TGTGCCAGCAGCTTATTGTCCGGATACAATGAGCAGTTCTTC
-	TRBV19	-	13	TRBJ1-1	CASSIVLNTEAFF	TGTGCCAGTAGTATAGTACTGAACACTGAAGCTTTCTTT
-	TRBV2	-	12	TRBJ2-2	CASRIHTGELFF	TGTGCCAGCAGGATTCACACCGGGGAGCTGTTTTTT
-	TRBV7-8	-	17	TRBJ1-3	CASSLEDIFPSGNTIYF	TGTGCCAGCAGCTTAGAAGATATTTTCCCCTCTGGAAACACCATATATTTT
-	TRBV18	-	14	TRBJ2-3	CASSPSGLTDTQYF	TGTGCCAGCTCCCCGTCTGGCCTCACAGATACGCAGTATTTT
-	TRBV6-6	-	14	TRBJ2-7	CASSYSLGTYEQYF	TGTGCCAGCAGTTACTCGCTGGGCACCTACGAGCAGTACTTC
TRBD1	TRBV9	-	15	TRBJ2-3	CASSVHRGYTVTQYF	TGTGCCAGCAGCGTGCACAGGGGATATACGGTTACGCAGTATTTT
-	TRBV19	-	15	TRBJ1-4	CASSISQIRVEKLFF	TGTGCCAGTAGTATCTCCCAGATACGTGTTGAAAAACTGTTTTTT